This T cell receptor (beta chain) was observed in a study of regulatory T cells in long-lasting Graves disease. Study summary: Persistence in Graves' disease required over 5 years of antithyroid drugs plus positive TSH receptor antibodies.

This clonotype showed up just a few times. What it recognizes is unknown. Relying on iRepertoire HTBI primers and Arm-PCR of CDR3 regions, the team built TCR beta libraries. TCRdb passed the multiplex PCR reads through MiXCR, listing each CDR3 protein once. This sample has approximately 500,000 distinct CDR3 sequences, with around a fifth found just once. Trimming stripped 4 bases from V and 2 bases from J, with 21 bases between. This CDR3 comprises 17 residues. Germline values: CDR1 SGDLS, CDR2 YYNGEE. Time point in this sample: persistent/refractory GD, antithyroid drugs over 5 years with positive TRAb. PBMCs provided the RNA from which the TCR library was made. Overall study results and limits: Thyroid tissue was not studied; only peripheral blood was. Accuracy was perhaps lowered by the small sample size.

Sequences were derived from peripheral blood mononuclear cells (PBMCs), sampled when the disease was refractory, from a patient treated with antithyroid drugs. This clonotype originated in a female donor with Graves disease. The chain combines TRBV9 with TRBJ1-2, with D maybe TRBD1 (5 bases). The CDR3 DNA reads TGTGCCAGCAGCAAGACGGGGGGGTATCAACAGAACTATGGCTACACCTTC. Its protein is CASSKTGGYQQNYGYTF.